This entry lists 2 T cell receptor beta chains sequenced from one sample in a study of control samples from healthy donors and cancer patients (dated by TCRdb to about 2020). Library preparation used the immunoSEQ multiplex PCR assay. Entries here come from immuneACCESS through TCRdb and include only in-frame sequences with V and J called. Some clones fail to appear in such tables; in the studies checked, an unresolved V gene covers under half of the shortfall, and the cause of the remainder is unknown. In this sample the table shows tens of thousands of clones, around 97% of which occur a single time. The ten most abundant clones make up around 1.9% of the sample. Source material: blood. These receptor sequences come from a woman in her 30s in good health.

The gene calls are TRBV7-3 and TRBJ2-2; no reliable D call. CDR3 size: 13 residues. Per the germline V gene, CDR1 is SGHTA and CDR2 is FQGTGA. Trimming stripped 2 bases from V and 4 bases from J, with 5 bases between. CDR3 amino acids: CASSLDFTGELFF. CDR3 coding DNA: TGTGCCAGCAGCTTAGACTTCACCGGGGAGCTGTTTTTT.

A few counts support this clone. For the CDR3, the DNA is TGTGCCAGCAGTGAGGACAGTCACAATGAGCAGTTCTTC. Protein: CASSEDSHNEQFF. V gene TRBV6-1 combines with J gene TRBJ2-1; perhaps TRBD1 as D (6 bases). There are 13 residues in the CDR3. Germline V gives CDR1 MNHNS, CDR2 SASEGT. V was trimmed by 3 bases and J by 5 bases, leaving 8 bases between them.